The T cell receptor beta chain described here comes from a study of blood T cell repertoires in COVID-19. For the study at large: PBMCs, B-cell-depleted T cells, or T cells provided the cDNA or gDNA that made up the material.

This table comes from immunoSEQ multiplex PCR, and its TCRdb copy is limited to in-frame clones, with some not included. The data contain about 160,000 clones, 80% of them singletons. Germline-derived CDR1 and CDR2 are SGHAT and FQNNGV. The CDR3 contains 13 residues. V gave up 5 bases and J gave up 8 bases; unmatched junction bases: 5. The sample comprised PBMCs or T cells enriched from blood (not recorded which). The clonotype originates from a man aged 40-49 years who had recovered from COVID-19. The rearrangement uses TRBV11-2 and TRBJ1-2; TRBD1 matches 10 bases. The CDR3 loop is CASSQGQGPGYTF. DNA of the CDR3: TGTGCCAGCAGCCAGGGACAGGGGCCCGGCTACACCTTC.